The present T cell receptor beta chain was sequenced within a study of Graves' ophthalmopathy and Graves' hyperthyroidism. As regards this clonotype: What it binds is unknown.

The CDR3 spans 16 residues. CDR1 and CDR2 from the germline V gene are SGHTA and FQGNSA. V shed 4 bases and J 3 bases; nucleotides not matched to a gene: 10. General observations from the study: The blood repertoire also included most expanded thyroid clonotypes above 0.001 frequency.

Each hyperthyroidism patient was newly diagnosed, with under 2 months' duration, and aged 18 to 65. Excluded were patients with other autoimmune diseases, uncontrolled infections, pregnancy or lactation. Amplification targeted the TCR beta CDR3 regions, with RNA transcripts as the source material. HTBI-primed first-round RT-PCR preceded second-round multiplex PCR. MiXCR, run by TCRdb on the multiplex PCR reads, gives a single entry per CDR3 protein. The sample has 580,000 or so distinct CDR3 sequences, just under 40% seen once; the top ten hold less than 4.5%. This receptor was identified in an adult man with Graves' hyperthyroidism. The rearrangement links TRBV7-2 to TRBJ2-7; 9 positions agree with TRBD2. Sequencing was carried out using peripheral blood or thyroid tissue (not recorded which). The CDR3 spells CASSSLRGGGDYEQYF. Written as DNA, the CDR3 is TGTGCCAGCAGCTCTCTCCGGGGCGGGGGGGACTACGAGCAGTACTTC.